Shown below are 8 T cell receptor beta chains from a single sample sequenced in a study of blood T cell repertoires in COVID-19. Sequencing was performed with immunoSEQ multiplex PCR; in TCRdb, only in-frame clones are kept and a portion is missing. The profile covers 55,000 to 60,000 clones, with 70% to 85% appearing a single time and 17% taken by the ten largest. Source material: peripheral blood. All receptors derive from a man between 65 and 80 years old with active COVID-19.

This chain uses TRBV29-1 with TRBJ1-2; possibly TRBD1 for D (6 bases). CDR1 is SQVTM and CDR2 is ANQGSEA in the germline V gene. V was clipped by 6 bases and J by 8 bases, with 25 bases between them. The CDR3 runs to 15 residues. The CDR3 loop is CSVAKTRPGQGGYTF. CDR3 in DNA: TGCAGCGTCGCAAAAACCAGACCGGGACAAGGAGGCTACACCTTC.

The CDR3, as DNA: TGCAGCACAGGGTCAGGGTCAAACACTGAAGCTTTCTTT. This sequence encodes CSTGSGSNTEAFF. The chain carries TRBV29-1 and TRBJ1-1; TRBD1 is a possible D gene (6 bases). V was clipped by 8 bases and J by 2 bases, with 15 bases between them. The germline V gene encodes CDR1 SQVTM and CDR2 ANQGSEA. This CDR3 is 13 amino acids long.

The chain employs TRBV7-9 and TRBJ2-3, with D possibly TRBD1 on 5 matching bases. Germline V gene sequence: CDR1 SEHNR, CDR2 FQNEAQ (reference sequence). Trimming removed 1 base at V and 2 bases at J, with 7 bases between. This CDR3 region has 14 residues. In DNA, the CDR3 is TGTGCCAGCAGCTTAGTAGGGGTCACAGATACGCAGTATTTT. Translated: CASSLVGVTDTQYF.

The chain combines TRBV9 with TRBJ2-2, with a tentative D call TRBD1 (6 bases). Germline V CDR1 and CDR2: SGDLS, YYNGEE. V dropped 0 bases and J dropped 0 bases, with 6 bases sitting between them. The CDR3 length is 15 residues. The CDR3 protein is CASSVEGANTGELFF. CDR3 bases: TGTGCCAGCAGCGTAGAGGGGGCGAACACCGGGGAGCTGTTTTTT. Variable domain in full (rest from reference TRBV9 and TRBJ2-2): DSGVTQTPKHLITATGQRVTLRCSPRSGDLSVYWYQQSLDQGLQFLIQYYNGEERAKGNILERFSAQQFPDLHSELNLSSLELGDSALYFCASSVEGANTGELFFGEGSRLTVL.

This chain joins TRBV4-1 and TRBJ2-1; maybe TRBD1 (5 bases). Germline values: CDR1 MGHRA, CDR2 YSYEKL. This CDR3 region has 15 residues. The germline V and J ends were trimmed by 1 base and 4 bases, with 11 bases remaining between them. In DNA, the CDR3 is TGCGCCAGCAGCCAAGTAGGGGTTGGGTACAATGAGCAGTTCTTC. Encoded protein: CASSQVGVGYNEQFF.

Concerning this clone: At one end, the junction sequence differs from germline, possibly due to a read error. The CDR3 DNA reads TGTGCTAGCAGCTCGGGACTAGCGGGTACCCATGAGCAGTTCTTC. Translating it yields CASSSGLAGTHEQFF. V gene TRBV7-7 combines with J gene TRBJ2-1; 12 bases are shared with TRBD2. Germline assignment: CDR1 SSHAT and CDR2 FNYEAQ (reference sequence). The CDR3 has 15 residues.

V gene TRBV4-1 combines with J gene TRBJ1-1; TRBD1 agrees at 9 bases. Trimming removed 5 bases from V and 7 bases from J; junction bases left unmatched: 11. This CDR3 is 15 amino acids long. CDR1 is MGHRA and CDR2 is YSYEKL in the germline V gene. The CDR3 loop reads CASSLGTGTYDEAFF. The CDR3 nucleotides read TGCGCCAGCAGCTTAGGGACAGGGACCTACGATGAAGCTTTCTTT.

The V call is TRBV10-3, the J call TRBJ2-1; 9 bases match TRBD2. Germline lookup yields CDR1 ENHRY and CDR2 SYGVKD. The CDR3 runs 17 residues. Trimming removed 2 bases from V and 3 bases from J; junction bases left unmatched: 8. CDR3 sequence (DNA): TGTGCCATCAGTGAGAACTTAGCGGGAGCTGGCTACAATGAGCAGTTCTTC. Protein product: CAISENLAGAGYNEQFF.